This T cell receptor beta chain was sequenced during a study of cytomegalovirus exposure and HLA in healthy donors. In the PCR, 60 Vbeta and 13 Jbeta primers were used. Clones were sequenced by immunoSEQ multiplex PCR, and TCRdb holds only the in-frame ones, with some missing. The data hold 150,000 to 200,000 clones, with around 80% observed a single time. Sequencing was performed on PBMCs. The clonotype originates from a woman aged 18-35 years in good health and CMV-seronegative.

The CDR3 here is CASSLTVQPQHF. The CDR3 DNA reads TGTGCCAGCAGCTTAACTGTTCAGCCCCAGCATTTT. The chain employs TRBV7-2 and TRBJ1-5; no definite D call. Trimming removed 2 bases at V and 6 bases at J, with 5 bases between. Germline lookup yields CDR1 SGHTA and CDR2 FQGNSA. This CDR3 comprises 12 residues.